What follows are 30 T cell receptor beta chains derived from one specimen sequenced in a study of cytomegalovirus exposure and HLA in healthy donors. Measured with immunoSEQ multiplex PCR; TCRdb has only the in-frame clones, and not every one. The repertoire holds roughly 50,000 clones, approximately 93% seen once, with 1.5% to 2% in the top ten. Sequenced material: PBMCs. These receptors originate from a woman aged 18-29 years in good health and CMV-seropositive.

The J gene is TRBJ1-2, the V gene TRBV6-5; D is unclear. CDR3 length: 12 amino acids. Trimming stripped 2 bases from V and 5 bases from J, with 6 bases between. CDR1 is MNHEY, CDR2 SVGAGI, per germline. The CDR3 reads CASSYDSYGYTF. Written as DNA, the CDR3 is TGTGCCAGCAGTTACGACTCTTATGGCTACACCTTC.

This clone appeared once. The chain couples TRBV27 to TRBJ2-3, with D possibly matching TRBD2 (6 bases). The CDR3 is 14 residues long. Germline V CDR1 and CDR2: MNHEY, SMNVEV (reference sequence). Trimming shortened V by 6 bases and J by 4 bases, and 14 bases separated the two germline ends. CDR3 sequence reads: CASSPRPGADTQYF. CDR3 nucleotides: TGTGCCAGCAGCCCTAGACCGGGAGCAGATACGCAGTATTTT.

The CDR3 DNA is TGTGCCATCAGTGAAAATCAGGGGGGCTATGGCTACACCTTC. This encodes CAISENQGGYGYTF. The rearrangement joins TRBV10-3 to TRBJ1-2; 7 nucleotides line up with TRBD1. The CDR3 runs to 14 residues. CDR1 and CDR2 (germline): ENHRY, SYGVKD. Unmatched junction bases numbered 5, after V lost 3 bases and J lost 4 bases.

The rearrangement uses TRBV30 and TRBJ1-2; 8 nucleotides align to TRBD1. J gave up 7 bases and V 2 bases, and 9 bases lay outside the gene matches. CDR1 is GTSNPN, CDR2 SVGIG, per germline (reference sequence). This CDR3 has 14 residues. CDR3 coding DNA: TGTGCCTGGAGTCCGGACAGGGCTTTGTTTGGCTACACCTTC. It is translated as CAWSPDRALFGYTF.

The J gene is TRBJ1-6, the V gene TRBV5-6, with D possibly TRBD1 on 6 matching bases. The CDR3 is 15 amino acids. The germline V gene has CDR1 SGHDT and CDR2 YYEEEE. The V end was cut by 3 bases, the J end by 7 bases, with 14 bases between. DNA for the CDR3: TGTGCCAGCAGCTCACGGGACATAAGAAATTCACCCCTCCACTTT. Translating gives CASSSRDIRNSPLHF.

The rearrangement uses TRBV2 and TRBJ1-5; a weak D match, TRBD1 (5 bases). The CDR3 runs to 15 residues. Looked up from germline, CDR1 is SNHLY and CDR2 is FYNNEI. V was clipped by 3 bases and J by 1 base, with 10 bases between them. CDR3 coding DNA: TGTGCCAGCAGTGAGGGGCAGGCCAGCAATCAGCCCCAGCATTTT. Its protein is CASSEGQASNQPQHF.

This clone was counted ten times or more. This rearrangement joins TRBV19 to TRBJ1-1; a possible D gene is TRBD1 (6 bases). The CDR3 is 17 residues long. Trimming pared 3 bases from V and 1 base from J, leaving 18 bases between. Germline assignment: CDR1 LNHDA and CDR2 SQIVND (reference sequence). The CDR3: CASSITRGRDWNTEAFF. The DNA of the CDR3 is TGTGCCAGTAGTATTACCAGGGGCCGCGACTGGAACACTGAAGCTTTCTTT.

The genes are TRBV7-3 and TRBJ1-1; a weak D match, TRBD1 (5 bases). The germline V and J ends were trimmed by 2 bases and 4 bases, with 8 bases remaining between them. The CDR3 is 13 residues long. From germline, CDR1 is SGHTA and CDR2 FQGTGA. The CDR3 region is CASSLGGATEAFF. In DNA form, the CDR3 reads TGTGCCAGCAGCTTAGGAGGGGCCACTGAAGCTTTCTTT. Filled out from reference TRBV7-3 and TRBJ1-1, the complete variable domain reads GAGVSQTPSNKVTEKGKYVELRCDPISGHTALYWYRQSLGQGPEFLIYFQGTGAADDSGLPNDRFFAVRPEGSVSTLKIQRTERGDSAVYLCASSLGGATEAFFGQGTRLTVV.

The genes are TRBV28 and TRBJ1-2; the D gene is possibly TRBD1 (5 bases). The CDR3 has 14 amino acids. V lost 5 bases and J 6 bases, leaving 16 bases between the germline ends. CDR1 and CDR2 (germline): MDHEN, SYDVKM. DNA for the CDR3: TGTGCCAGCAGTCGGACCGGGACTGAAGATGGCTACACCTTC. It yields the protein CASSRTGTEDGYTF.

The chain has TRBV23-1 and TRBJ1-2; D possibly corresponds to TRBD1 (5 bases). TRBV23-1 has ORF status, its function being uncertain. V was cut by 0 bases and J by 1 base, with 6 bases left in between. The CDR3 runs 14 residues. This CDR3 reads CASSQSTDNYGYTF. The CDR3 nucleotides read TGCGCCAGCAGTCAATCGACAGATAACTATGGCTACACCTTC.

The chain employs TRBV6-5 and TRBJ2-3; D might be TRBD1 (5 bases). Trimming pared 6 bases from V and 0 bases from J, leaving 13 bases between. There are 15 residues in the CDR3. Germline V gives CDR1 MNHEY, CDR2 SVGAGI. Here the CDR3 reads CASRRQLTSTDTQYF. CDR3 DNA: TGTGCCAGCAGACGACAGCTTACTAGCACAGATACGCAGTATTTT.

This chain connects TRBV11-3 to TRBJ2-2, with D perhaps TRBD2 (6 bases). The CDR3 runs to 16 residues. Germline values: CDR1 SGHNT, CDR2 YENEEA. V was cut by 5 bases and J by 2 bases, with 15 bases left in between. The CDR3 sequence is CASSPGTRLNTGELFF. CDR3 bases: TGTGCCAGCAGCCCCGGGACTCGCTTAAACACCGGGGAGCTGTTTTTT.

V usage is TRBV6-5 and J usage is TRBJ1-5; possible D gene TRBD1, 6 bases. Germline assignment: CDR1 MNHEY and CDR2 SVGAGI. The CDR3 runs to 15 residues. Trimming took 5 bases from V and 0 from J, leaving 11 bases between them. In nucleotides, the CDR3 is TGTGCCAGCAGTCTAGGACAGTATAGCAATCAGCCCCAGCATTTT. Amino acids: CASSLGQYSNQPQHF.

This chain joins TRBV10-1 and TRBJ2-5; tentatively, D is TRBD1 (6 bases). This CDR3 region has 15 residues. Germline lookup yields CDR1 WNHNN and CDR2 SYGVQD (reference sequence). Trimming shortened V by 0 bases and J by 7 bases, and 15 bases separated the two germline ends. The CDR3 DNA follows: TGCGCCAGCAGTGAGTCGAACCCAGGGGTGGGGACCCAGTACTTC. As protein: CASSESNPGVGTQYF.

As to this clone: The junction shows a germline mismatch at one end, possibly a read error. Within the sample, other DNA sequences also encode this same CDR3. The V call is TRBV2, the J call TRBJ1-1; D not resolved. CDR1 SNHLY and CDR2 FYNNEI come from the germline V gene. The CDR3 is 14 residues long. The CDR3 reads CASSEYGVPAEAFF. CDR3 sequence (DNA): TGTGCCAGCAGTGAATACGGGGTTCCGGCTGAAGCGTTCTTT.

The sample holds one count of this clone. The V gene is TRBV19, the J gene TRBJ1-5; 9 nucleotides match TRBD1. With 3 bases clipped from V and 5 bases from J, the junction kept 5 bases outside the gene matches. The germline V gene has CDR1 LNHDA and CDR2 SQIVND (reference sequence). This CDR3 is built from 15 residues. CDR3 region: CASSIGGQGDQPQHF. CDR3 bases: TGTGCCAGTAGTATTGGGGGACAGGGAGATCAGCCCCAGCATTTT.

The CDR3 coding sequence is TGTGCCAGCAGAGGGGTCCAGGGAGGAGAGACCCAGTACTTC. This sequence encodes CASRGVQGGETQYF. The J gene is TRBJ2-5, the V gene TRBV6-1; possibly TRBD2 for D (6 bases). The CDR3 totals 14 residues. V was clipped by 6 bases and J by 4 bases, with 15 bases between them. From germline, CDR1 is MNHNS and CDR2 SASEGT.

This chain joins TRBV2 and TRBJ2-7; D ambiguous. Per the germline V gene, CDR1 is SNHLY and CDR2 is FYNNEI. This CDR3 region has 12 residues. With 7 bases removed from V and 3 bases from J, the gap between germline ends came to 10 bases. The CDR3 coding sequence is TGTGCCAGCAACATCGTCCTCTACGAGCAGTACTTC. As protein: CASNIVLYEQYF.

The rearrangement links TRBV6-1 to TRBJ1-6; TRBD1 is a possible D gene (6 bases). The CDR3 extends over 14 amino acids. CDR1 is MNHNS, CDR2 SASEGT, per germline. Trimming shortened V by 6 bases and J by 10 bases, and 16 bases separated the two germline ends. CDR3 coding DNA: TGTGCCAGCAGCGCAGACAGGATTGGATCACCCCTCCACTTT. Encoded protein: CASSADRIGSPLHF.

The rearrangement joins TRBV7-3 to TRBJ2-1, with D perhaps matching TRBD1 (6 bases). V dropped 4 bases and J dropped 0 bases, with 10 bases sitting between them. Germline V gene data show CDR1 as SGHTA and CDR2 as FQGTGA. This CDR3 spans 15 amino acids. CDR3 region: CASSSTTGSYNEQFF. CDR3 nucleotides: TGTGCCAGCAGCTCAACGACAGGCTCCTACAATGAGCAGTTCTTC.

This chain links TRBV15 with TRBJ2-7; 7 nucleotides agree with TRBD1. The CDR3 consists of 15 residues. V shed 0 bases and J 4 bases; nucleotides not matched to a gene: 6. Germline values: CDR1 LNHNV, CDR2 YYDKDF (reference sequence). The chain's CDR3 is CATSRDRNRGYEQYF. DNA for the CDR3: TGTGCCACCAGCAGAGATCGGAACAGGGGTTACGAGCAGTACTTC.

CDR3 coding DNA: TGTGCCAGCAGCGTAGAAGAGGGAACTGGAAACACCATATATTTT. This gives the protein CASSVEEGTGNTIYF. The chain recombines TRBV9 with TRBJ1-3, with D unresolved. Germline V CDR1 and CDR2: SGDLS, YYNGEE. V was cut by 0 bases and J by 2 bases, with 9 bases left in between. There are 15 residues in the CDR3.

The gene calls are TRBV28 and TRBJ1-1; possible D gene TRBD1, 6 bases. With 2 bases removed from V and 0 bases from J, the gap between germline ends came to 19 bases. This CDR3 region has 18 residues. Germline lookup yields CDR1 MDHEN and CDR2 SYDVKM. The CDR3 sequence: CASSLHRDAAVLNTEAFF. The CDR3 DNA follows: TGTGCCAGCAGTTTACACAGGGATGCTGCGGTCTTGAACACTGAAGCTTTCTTT.

The J gene is TRBJ2-2, the V gene TRBV10-2; a weak D match, TRBD1 (5 bases). The V gene's germline CDR1 is WSHSY and CDR2 SAAADI. Trimming pared 5 bases from V and 5 bases from J, leaving 12 bases between. The CDR3 totals 14 residues. CDR3 bases: TGCGCCAGCAGTCAGGGAAGAGAGACCGGGGAGCTGTTTTTT. It encodes CASSQGRETGELFF.

The rearrangement joins TRBV9 to TRBJ2-3, with D possibly being TRBD1 (6 bases). Germline V gene sequence: CDR1 SGDLS, CDR2 YYNGEE. V lost 3 bases and J lost 2, with 19 bases in between. This CDR3 comprises 17 residues. CDR3 protein: CASSGRTWGLVTDTQYF. CDR3 coding DNA: TGTGCCAGCAGCGGACGAACGTGGGGGCTTGTCACAGATACGCAGTATTTT.

V usage is TRBV5-4 and J usage is TRBJ1-1; 9 bases are shared with TRBD1. In germline, CDR1 is SGHNT, CDR2 YYREEE (reference sequence). This CDR3 comprises 15 residues. Trimming at V came to 0 bases and at J to 5 bases, leaving 5 bases not matched to a gene. The DNA for the CDR3 is TGTGCCAGCAGCTTGGTAGGGACAGGGAAAACTGAAGCTTTCTTT. The encoded protein is CASSLVGTGKTEAFF. The whole variable domain, remainder taken from reference TRBV5-4 and TRBJ1-1, is ETGVTQSPTHLIKTRGQQVTLRCSSQSGHNTVSWYQQALGQGPQFIFQYYREEENGRGNFPPRFSGLQFPNYSSELNVNALELDDSALYLCASSLVGTGKTEAFFGQGTRLTVV.

This chain joins TRBV27 and TRBJ2-1, with D perhaps TRBD1 (6 bases). V was clipped by 2 bases and J by 8 bases, with 19 bases between them. From germline, CDR1 is MNHEY and CDR2 SMNVEV (reference sequence). The CDR3 is 16 amino acids. The CDR3 DNA reads as TGTGCCAGCAGTTTAATTCAAACGGAACAGGGAGATGAGCAGTTCTTC. It codes for CASSLIQTEQGDEQFF.

The V call is TRBV29-1, the J call TRBJ1-2, with D possibly TRBD1 on 5 matching bases. V lost 7 bases and J lost 4, with 13 bases in between. The CDR3 loop spans 12 amino acids. In germline, CDR1 is SQVTM, CDR2 ANQGSEA. The CDR3 protein is CSAAGGTYGYTF. The CDR3 bases are TGCAGCGCCGCGGGGGGTACCTATGGCTACACCTTC.

V and J are TRBV6-1 and TRBJ2-7; maybe TRBD1 (6 bases). Trimming took off 3 bases at V and 2 bases at J, with 11 bases between the two ends. The CDR3 contains 14 residues. The germline V gene has CDR1 MNHNS and CDR2 SASEGT. The CDR3 protein is CASSEVGAPYEQYF. As DNA, the CDR3 is TGTGCCAGCAGTGAGGTGGGGGCACCCTACGAGCAGTACTTC.

In this sample, this clone turned up once. The chain combines TRBV14 with TRBJ2-5, with TRBD2 matching over 9 bases. After removal of 7 bases from V and 4 bases from J, the junction contained 7 bases not matched to a gene. The CDR3 has 14 amino acids. In germline, CDR1 is SGHDN, CDR2 FVKESK. The CDR3 reads CASTAAGGPETQYF. The CDR3 DNA reads as TGTGCCAGCACGGCAGCGGGGGGACCAGAGACCCAGTACTTC.